Below are 7 T cell receptor beta chains sequenced from a single sample in a study of T-cell memory formation after mild COVID-19. TCRdb passed the 5' RACE reads through MiXCR, listing each CDR3 protein once. The data contain approximately 100,000 distinct CDR3 sequences, about 15% of them seen just once; the ten biggest clones take up 28%. The sequencing input was PBMCs or a T cell subset sorted from them (not recorded which). All receptors come from an adult woman who had mild COVID-19 (a few samples of this study predate the infection). Cell type and time point are not known.

This rearrangement joins TRBV12-3 or TRBV12-4 to TRBJ2-1, with 8 bases identical to TRBD2. V lost 3 bases to trimming and J lost 5 bases; unmatched junction nucleotides: 9. The CDR3 is 16 residues long. CDR3 loop: CASSLGPGGSDNEQFF. CDR3 in DNA: TGTGCCAGCAGTTTGGGGCCGGGAGGGAGTGACAATGAGCAGTTCTTC.

The rearrangement uses TRBV5-1 and TRBJ2-1, with TRBD2 as a possible D gene (5 bases). This CDR3 comprises 13 residues. Germline CDR1 is SGHRS and CDR2 is YFSETQ. The germline V and J ends were trimmed by 7 bases and 7 bases, with 15 bases remaining between them. CDR3 amino acids: CASRLPGDNEQFF. The CDR3 DNA is TGCGCCAGCCGACTGCCCGGGGATAATGAGCAGTTCTTC.

The gene calls are TRBV4-2 and TRBJ2-1; 9 bases agree with TRBD1. Losses at the gene ends were 3 bases for V and 5 bases for J; bases not matched to a gene: 5. Germline assignment: CDR1 LGHNA and CDR2 YNFKEQ. The CDR3 consists of 15 residues. CDR3 in amino acids: CASSHRDRENNEQFF. The CDR3 bases are TGTGCCAGCAGCCATAGGGACAGGGAAAACAATGAGCAGTTCTTC.

This clonotype showed up just a few times. This sequence joins TRBV5-5 and TRBJ1-6; D is unresolved. The CDR3 extends over 16 amino acids. From germline, CDR1 is SGHKS and CDR2 YYEKEE (reference sequence). Trimming stripped 0 bases from V and 10 bases from J, with 17 bases between. This CDR3 reads CASSLGLDSVGSPLHF. The CDR3 DNA follows: TGTGCCAGCAGCTTGGGTCTGGATTCGGTTGGATCACCCCTCCACTTT.

This clonotype was observed a handful of times. The chain carries TRBV5-4 and TRBJ1-6, with 11 bases that match TRBD1. This CDR3 has 14 residues. Per the germline V gene, CDR1 is SGHNT and CDR2 is YYREEE (reference sequence). With 5 bases clipped from V and 9 bases from J, the junction kept 4 bases outside the gene matches. The CDR3 is CASRSGQGGSPLHF. CDR3 nucleotide sequence: TGTGCCAGCAGATCGGGACAGGGGGGTTCACCCCTCCACTTT.

The chain combines TRBV20-1 with TRBJ1-1; D perhaps matches TRBD1 (5 bases). From germline, CDR1 is DFQATT and CDR2 SNEGSKA (reference sequence). CDR3 length equals 13 residues. CDR3 loop: CRAGRVVNTEAFF. The CDR3 DNA reads as TGCAGGGCAGGGCGCGTTGTGAACACTGAAGCTTTCTTT.

This clonotype has only a few counts. The V call is TRBV4-1, the J call TRBJ1-5, with no clear D. The germline V and J ends were trimmed by 2 bases and 1 base, with 3 bases remaining between them. The germline gives CDR1 MGHRA, CDR2 YSYEKL. There are 13 residues in the CDR3. The CDR3 DNA is TGCGCCAGCAGCCAATCAAGCAATCAGCCCCAGCATTTT. Amino acids: CASSQSSNQPQHF.